This TCR beta chain is from a study of T cells in tumors after PD-1 blockade (dated by TCRdb to about 2019). About the investigation overall: Exclusion criteria were prior checkpoint blockade, use of systemic immunosuppressants, or recent radiotherapy or other anti-cancer therapy within 4 weeks. Paired single-cell RNA and TCR sequencing was performed on site-matched tumors from BCC or SCC patients before and after anti-PD-1 therapy. To compare clonotypes in blood and tumor, bulk TCR sequencing was done on around eleven peripheral blood samples taken from 5 or 6 patients. Treatment consisted of either cemiplimab 350 mg every 2 weeks or pembrolizumab 200 mg every 3 weeks. While on anti-PD-1 treatment, some of the patients also continued taking daily vismodegib 150 mg. Clinical response was assessed using RECIST version 1.1. An average of 113,528 TCR templates (range about 24,000-280,000) and 36,536 unique clonotypes was obtained for peripheral blood samples. What the work shows at the level of the full study, not this receptor alone: Around 44% of tumor TCR clonotypes were found in blood, and some novel exhausted tumor clones appeared in pre-treatment blood, suggesting peripheral recruitment. Where the novel T cell clones came from was not determined, and possible sources could include lymphoid organs or rare unexpanded clones inside the tumor or in the tumor periphery.

This clone is labeled large (0.1 to 1%). It has no known antigen specificity. Nothing much larger sits one base from this clone, and base qualities are not available. The immunoSEQ platform was used to carry out deep TCRbeta sequencing. Per the authors' processing: For further analysis, only productive rearrangements were exported out of the immunoSEQ Analyzer. T cell phenotypes were assigned to bulk TCRbeta clonotypes by matching the clonotypes to single-cell RNA+TCR-seq clones with the same TCRbeta sequence. Clone enrichment in tumor was calculated as tumor frequency divided by PBMC frequency from bulk TCR sequencing. GLIPH was used to group TCRs into specificity groups, clusters of distinct TCRs likely recognizing common antigens via shared CDR3 motifs. The immuneACCESS repertoire file appears here via TCRdb, limited to in-frame rearrangements. These files lack a portion of the clones; in checked studies, under half of the deficit traces to unresolved V genes, and the cause of the others is not known. That table is the source of V, J and clone size, and D and trimming were worked out from the DNA. In all, the sample holds roughly 25,000 clones, and roughly four fifths of those were seen once. Around 12% of the sample rests with the top ten.

The cysteine opens and the phenylalanine closes a CDR3 of 15 amino acids. Of the read, only the CDR3 DNA is kept; its 45 bases are in frame from base 1. CDR1 and CDR2 (MNHEY, SVGAGI) derive from the germline V gene. V is pared back by 4 bases and J by 0 bases, with 12 bases lying between the germline termini. Per the publication, the time point label means: after anti-PD-1 therapy. Genomic DNA extracted from tumor biopsies or peripheral blood was used for bulk TCRbeta sequencing, with input ranging from roughly 616 ng to 6,500 ng. All patients had histologically proven advanced or metastatic basal or squamous cell carcinoma and were poor candidates for surgical resection. The basal cell carcinoma cohort comprised 11 patients, of whom seven or eight had bulk tumor TCR sequencing.

The sequence links TRBV6-5 to TRBJ1-1, with TRBD1 perhaps the D gene, on 5 matching bases. This specimen was PBMCs, taken after anti-PD-1 treatment. The TCR was taken from a human donor with basal cell carcinoma. The DNA reads TGTGCCAGCAGTTCCCTCACGGGACTGAACACTGAAGCTTTCTTT. It is translated as CASSSLTGLNTEAFF.